One sample yielded the 4 T cell receptor beta chains listed below, sequenced in a study of blood T cell repertoires in COVID-19. Profiled with immunoSEQ multiplex PCR; TCRdb holds only in-frame clones, not every one. There are around 100,000 clones in the sample; around 85% occur only once, and more than 3% lies in the top ten. Sequenced: peripheral blood. Receptors were obtained from a woman older than 75 with active or convalescent COVID-19.

This chain uses TRBV10-3 with TRBJ1-3, with D possibly matching TRBD1 (6 bases). This CDR3 spans 13 amino acids. Germline assignment: CDR1 ENHRY and CDR2 SYGVKD. The V end lost 8 bases, the J end lost 1 base, and 9 bases lay between the germline ends. For the CDR3, the DNA is TGTGCCATCTGGGACAAATCTGGAAACACCATATATTTT. Translated: CAIWDKSGNTIYF.

This clone was observed once. V usage is TRBV7-6 and J usage is TRBJ1-5; D is unresolved. V shed 1 base and J shed 0 bases, with 16 bases lying between them. Germline V gene sequence: CDR1 SGHVS, CDR2 FNYEAQ. This CDR3 spans 18 amino acids. The CDR3 region is CASSLGNKNDYSNQPQHF. The DNA of the CDR3 is TGTGCCAGCAGCTTAGGAAACAAAAATGATTATAGCAATCAGCCCCAGCATTTT.

The gene calls are TRBV19 and TRBJ1-2; D is unresolved. The CDR3 is made up of 15 amino acids. Between the trimmed V and J ends, which lost 1 base and 3 bases, there was a span of 12 bases. Germline V lookup: CDR1 LNHDA, CDR2 SQIVND (reference sequence). CDR3 residues: CASSIVYGADYGYTF. The CDR3, as DNA: TGTGCCAGTAGTATAGTCTACGGAGCTGACTATGGCTACACCTTC.

The chain recombines TRBV28 with TRBJ2-1; TRBD2 agrees at 13 bases. This CDR3 has 17 amino acids. The germline V gene encodes CDR1 MDHEN and CDR2 SYDVKM. The V gene end was trimmed by 5 bases and the J gene end by 0 bases; junction bases not matched to a gene: 4. CDR3 sequence: CASSGTSGASSYNEQFF. In DNA form, the CDR3 reads TGTGCCAGCAGTGGGACTAGCGGGGCTAGCTCCTACAATGAGCAGTTCTTC.